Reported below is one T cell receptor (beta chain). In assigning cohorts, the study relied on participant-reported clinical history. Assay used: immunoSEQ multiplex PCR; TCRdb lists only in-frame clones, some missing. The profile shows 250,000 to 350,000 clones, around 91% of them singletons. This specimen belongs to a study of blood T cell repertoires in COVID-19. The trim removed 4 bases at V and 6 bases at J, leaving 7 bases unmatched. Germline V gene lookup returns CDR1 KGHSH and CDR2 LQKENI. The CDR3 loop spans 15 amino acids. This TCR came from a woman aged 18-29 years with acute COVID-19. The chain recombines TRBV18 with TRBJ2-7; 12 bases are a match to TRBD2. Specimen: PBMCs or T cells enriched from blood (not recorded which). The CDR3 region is CASSQTSGRSSEQYF. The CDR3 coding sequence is TGTGCCAGCTCACAGACTAGCGGGAGAAGTAGCGAGCAGTACTTC.